This TCR beta chain was captured by sequencing in a study of blood T cell repertoires in COVID-19. Turning to the study itself: Both acute and convalescent COVID-19 samples were obtained from the United States, Italy and Spain. Sources were T cells, B-cell-depleted T cells, or PBMCs; the material itself was cDNA or gDNA.

Original processing methods: Using reference gene primer amplification, nucleated cell counts were estimated. Generated by immunoSEQ multiplex PCR, the TCRdb table keeps only in-frame clones and is missing some. The DNA was the basis for D and trimming; V, J and clone size are from that table. The sample has about 170,000 clones, 92% seen once. In this sample, this clone turned up once. V was cut by 4 bases and J by 1 base, with 10 bases left in between. Germline V gene lookup returns CDR1 SNHLY and CDR2 FYNNEI. This CDR3 region has 15 residues. The V and J genes are TRBV2 and TRBJ2-2; D is perhaps TRBD2 (6 bases). The TCR sequence derives from a man aged 25-45 years with COVID-19, enrolled during active disease. The sequenced material came from peripheral blood. The CDR3 region is CASSVGGENTGELFF. CDR3 DNA sequence: TGTGCCAGCAGTGTCGGGGGAGAGAACACCGGGGAGCTGTTTTTT.